The 30 T cell receptor beta chains reported below all come from one sample, sequenced in a study of cytomegalovirus exposure and HLA in healthy donors. The PCR used 60 Vbeta and 13 Jbeta primers. Some clones are missing from TCRdb's copy, which holds only in-frame ones; the method was immunoSEQ multiplex PCR. Of about 110,000 clones listed, 75% to 85% are singletons. Specimen: PBMCs. These receptors were taken from a young man in good health and CMV-seronegative.

Concerning this clone itself: At one boundary the junction diverges from the germline segment, which might be a read error. The genes are TRBV7-9 and TRBJ1-1; D unclear. Germline-derived CDR1 and CDR2 are SEHNR and FQNEAQ (reference sequence). CDR3 length: 12 amino acids. CDR3 nucleotide sequence: TGTTCCAGCAGCTTGTCGGGGAGAGAAGCTTTCTTT. Translating gives CSSSLSGREAFF.

The V call is TRBV6-1, the J call TRBJ2-1; D gene ambiguous. Germline CDR1 MNHNS, CDR2 SASEGT. Trimming removed 3 bases at V and 0 bases at J, with 15 bases between. The CDR3 covers 17 residues. The CDR3 DNA follows: TGTGCCAGCAGTGAGATATTGGCGGCCAGCTCCTACAATGAGCAGTTCTTC. Translation gives CASSEILAASSYNEQFF.

This chain uses TRBV6-5 with TRBJ1-2, with 10 bases fitting TRBD1. Trimming removed 5 bases from V and 2 bases from J; junction bases left unmatched: 5. The CDR3 runs to 15 residues. Germline lookup yields CDR1 MNHEY and CDR2 SVGAGI. CDR3 sequence (DNA): TGTGCCAGCAGTCCAGTGGGACAGGGGAACTATGGCTACACCTTC. It codes for CASSPVGQGNYGYTF.

The chain recombines TRBV7-3 with TRBJ2-4; 12 bases agree with TRBD1. After removal of 0 bases from V and 8 bases from J, the junction contained 8 bases not matched to a gene. Germline V lookup: CDR1 SGHTA, CDR2 FQGTGA. The CDR3 is made up of 17 amino acids. The CDR3 spells CASSLTPGTGGAYIQYF. The CDR3 bases are TGTGCCAGCAGCTTAACTCCCGGGACAGGGGGCGCGTACATTCAGTACTTC.

This clone was seen a single time. This rearrangement joins TRBV19 to TRBJ2-1, with a tentative D call TRBD2 (7 bases). V was trimmed by 7 bases and J by 0 bases, leaving 13 bases between them. This CDR3 comprises 15 residues. From germline, CDR1 is LNHDA and CDR2 SQIVND (reference sequence). CDR3 in DNA: TGTGCCAGTAATTTAGGGGGGGGCTCCTACAATGAGCAGTTCTTC. This gives the protein CASNLGGGSYNEQFF.

The chain uses TRBV7-9 and TRBJ1-1; 8 bases are a match to TRBD1. The V and J ends lost 8 bases and 4 bases, in that order; junction bases with no gene match: 3. Germline CDR1 SEHNR, CDR2 FQNEAQ (reference sequence). The CDR3 totals 12 residues. CDR3 DNA sequence: TGTGCCAGCTCAGGGGGCAGCACTGAAGCTTTCTTT. Translating gives CASSGGSTEAFF.

The chain links TRBV27 to TRBJ2-3; 8 bases agree with TRBD1. CDR1 MNHEY and CDR2 SMNVEV come from the germline V gene (reference sequence). Trimming cost V 6 bases and J 4 bases; bases outside gene matches: 9. The CDR3 has 15 residues. The CDR3 spells CASRSVQGVADTQYF. DNA for the CDR3: TGTGCCAGCAGATCGGTACAGGGGGTGGCAGATACGCAGTATTTT.

The chain employs TRBV15 and TRBJ2-5; tentatively, D is TRBD2 (5 bases). The V gene lost 4 bases and the J gene lost 2 bases, with 14 bases spanning the gap. This CDR3 has 15 amino acids. The germline gives CDR1 LNHNV, CDR2 YYDKDF (reference sequence). This chain's CDR3 is CATSTGNQWQETQYF. The CDR3 region has the DNA TGTGCCACCAGCACGGGGAACCAATGGCAAGAGACCCAGTACTTC.

The chain carries TRBV14 and TRBJ2-7; D is unresolved. Trimming removed 3 bases at V and 5 bases at J, with 5 bases between. The CDR3 is made up of 11 amino acids. Germline assignment: CDR1 SGHDN and CDR2 FVKESK. CDR3 sequence: CASSHANEQYF. The CDR3 coding sequence is TGTGCCAGCAGCCATGCGAACGAGCAGTACTTC.

The chain carries TRBV27 and TRBJ2-1; 7 bases agree with TRBD2. CDR3 length: 17 residues. Germline V gene sequence: CDR1 MNHEY, CDR2 SMNVEV (reference sequence). V was pared by 1 base and J by 0 bases, with 6 bases of the junction left unmatched. In DNA, the CDR3 is TGTGCCAGCAGTTTATTGGGCGGGAGAAGCTCCTACAATGAGCAGTTCTTC. Its translation: CASSLLGGRSSYNEQFF.

The rearrangement joins TRBV18 to TRBJ1-1; TRBD1 is a possible D gene (5 bases). Trimming took 3 bases from V and 7 from J, leaving 9 bases between them. Germline loops: CDR1 KGHSH, CDR2 LQKENI. CDR3 length: 12 residues. Here the CDR3 reads CASSPQGIEAFF. In nucleotides, the CDR3 is TGTGCCAGCTCACCTCAGGGAATTGAAGCTTTCTTT. Drawing the rest from reference TRBV18 and TRBJ1-1, the complete variable domain is NAGVMQNPRHLVRRRGQEARLRCSPMKGHSHVYWYRQLPEEGLKFMVYLQKENIIDESGMPKERFSAEFPKEGPSILRIQQVVRGDSAAYFCASSPQGIEAFFGQGTRLTVV.

This chain joins TRBV12-5 and TRBJ1-1; D is possibly TRBD1 (6 bases). CDR3 length: 16 amino acids. Germline-derived CDR1 and CDR2 are LGHNT and FRNRAP. The V gene lost 0 bases and the J gene lost 6 bases, with 17 bases spanning the gap. As DNA, the CDR3 is TGTGCTAGTGGTTTGGTACTTGCGGGGGCGGTACCTGAAGCTTTCTTT. As protein: CASGLVLAGAVPEAFF.

The chain joins TRBV6-6 to TRBJ2-7; D is ambiguous. V lost 0 bases and J 2 bases, leaving 11 bases between the germline ends. CDR3 length equals 15 residues. Germline V lookup: CDR1 MNHNY, CDR2 SVGAGI (reference sequence). The CDR3 DNA sequence: TGTGCCAGCAGTTACTCGAGTGAATCTACCTACGAGCAGTACTTC. Translated: CASSYSSESTYEQYF.

This sequence joins TRBV28 and TRBJ1-2; D uncertain. This CDR3 comprises 15 residues. Germline V CDR1 and CDR2: MDHEN, SYDVKM. Trimming took off 2 bases at V and 0 bases at J, with 10 bases between the two ends. Written as DNA, the CDR3 is TGTGCCAGCAGTTTAATAGTGCAAGCTAACTATGGCTACACCTTC. Amino acids: CASSLIVQANYGYTF.

The chain is built from TRBV7-2 and TRBJ2-1; D possibly corresponds to TRBD2 (5 bases). The V end was cut by 1 base, the J end by 7 bases, with 20 bases between. In germline, CDR1 is SGHTA, CDR2 FQGNSA. CDR3 length: 17 amino acids. CDR3 DNA: TGTGCCAGCAGCTTAGTGTCGTTGTTTTCGGGGTTGAATGAGCAGTTCTTC. Protein: CASSLVSLFSGLNEQFF.

The V and J genes are TRBV7-2 and TRBJ2-3; D not certain. The CDR3 runs 13 residues. Germline values: CDR1 SGHTA, CDR2 FQGNSA. Between the trimmed V and J ends, which lost 5 bases and 5 bases, there was a span of 11 bases. CDR3 amino acids: CASSLPQEDTQYF. CDR3 DNA: TGTGCCAGCAGCCTACCCCAAGAAGATACGCAGTATTTT.

The DNA of the CDR3 is TGTGCCAGCAGCCCCGGACACTCCGGGTTTTACGAGCAGTACTTC. Protein: CASSPGHSGFYEQYF. This sequence joins TRBV7-8 and TRBJ2-7, with D possibly TRBD1 on 5 matching bases. Germline V lookup: CDR1 SGHVS, CDR2 FQNEAQ. The CDR3 is 15 amino acids. Trimming pared 5 bases from V and 4 bases from J, leaving 18 bases between.

The chain couples TRBV4-3 to TRBJ1-6; the D gene is possibly TRBD1 (5 bases). The V gene's germline CDR1 is LGHNA and CDR2 YSLEER. The CDR3 runs 14 residues. V lost 1 base, J lost 9 bases, and 10 bases lay in between. CDR3 region: CASSQGGGGSPLHF. In nucleotides, the CDR3 is TGCGCCAGCAGCCAAGGCGGGGGAGGTTCACCCCTCCACTTT.

Only a few counts were recorded for this clone. This sequence joins TRBV9 and TRBJ1-1; D may be TRBD1 (5 bases). Trimming removed 2 bases at V and 1 base at J, with 6 bases between. The CDR3 is made up of 13 amino acids. Germline CDR1 reads SGDLS; CDR2 reads YYNGEE. CDR3 residues: CASSVTGNTEAFF. As DNA, the CDR3 is TGTGCCAGCAGCGTCACAGGGAACACTGAAGCTTTCTTT.

The J gene is TRBJ1-3, the V gene TRBV6-5, with a tentative D call TRBD1 (5 bases). Germline-derived CDR1 and CDR2 are MNHEY and SVGAGI. This CDR3 has 16 amino acids. The V end was cut by 2 bases, the J end by 2 bases, with 13 bases between. Here the CDR3 reads CASSYQRPGAGNTIYF. The CDR3 nucleotides read TGTGCCAGCAGTTACCAACGTCCGGGGGCTGGAAACACCATATATTTT.

The chain carries TRBV2 and TRBJ2-7, with 7 bases fitting TRBD1. Germline lookup yields CDR1 SNHLY and CDR2 FYNNEI. J was trimmed by 2 bases and V by 2 bases; bases with no gene match: 6. The CDR3 sequence is 15 residues long. CDR3 in DNA: TGTGCCAGCAGTGAATGGGACAGCGGTACCTACGAGCAGTACTTC. This codes for CASSEWDSGTYEQYF.

The rearrangement links TRBV5-1 to TRBJ1-2; possibly TRBD1 for D (5 bases). This CDR3 is 13 amino acids long. CDR1 and CDR2 from the germline V gene are SGHRS and YFSETQ. Trimming stripped 0 bases from V and 8 bases from J, with 11 bases between. The CDR3 coding sequence is TGCGCCAGCAGCTTGGTGACAGCTGTCGGCTACACCTTC. This sequence encodes CASSLVTAVGYTF.

The chain's CDR3 is CASSQEEGDEQFF. CDR3 in DNA: TGTGCCAGCAGCCAAGAAGAAGGAGATGAGCAGTTCTTC. V is TRBV4-2 and J is TRBJ2-1; D remains ambiguous. The CDR3 extends over 13 amino acids. The ends were cut back, 0 bases at V and 8 bases at J, with 8 bases in the middle. Germline values: CDR1 LGHNA, CDR2 YNFKEQ.

The CDR3 DNA is TGTGCCAGTAGTCCCCGGGACAGGGGGCGTTCCTACGAGCAGTACTTC. Amino acid sequence: CASSPRDRGRSYEQYF. The rearrangement uses TRBV19 and TRBJ2-7, with 12 bases fitting TRBD1. The CDR3 totals 16 residues. With 5 bases clipped from V and 1 base from J, the junction kept 6 bases outside the gene matches. The V gene's germline CDR1 is LNHDA and CDR2 SQIVND (reference sequence).

CDR3 nucleotide sequence: TGTGCCAGTAGTACCGGGACAGATAGCAATCAGCCCCAGCATTTT. The encoded protein is CASSTGTDSNQPQHF. The chain uses TRBV19 and TRBJ1-5, with TRBD1 matching over 7 bases. CDR3 length: 15 amino acids. V shed 4 bases, J shed 0 bases, and the junction held 3 bases outside the gene matches. CDR1 is LNHDA, CDR2 SQIVND, per germline (reference sequence). The variable domain in full, completed from reference TRBV19 and TRBJ1-5, reads DGGITQSPKYLFRKEGQNVTLSCEQNLNHDAMYWYRQDPGQGLRLIYYSQIVNDFQKGDIAEGYSVSREKKESFPLTVTSAQKNPTAFYLCASSTGTDSNQPQHFGDGTRLSIL.

This clone was found a few times. This chain joins TRBV7-9 and TRBJ1-5; TRBD1 might be the D (6 bases). CDR3 length: 14 residues. V lost 5 bases to trimming and J lost 3 bases, with 11 bases between them. Germline CDR1 reads SEHNR; CDR2 reads FQNEAQ (reference sequence). As DNA, the CDR3 is TGTGCCAGCAGCGACACAGGGTTCAATCAGCCCCAGCATTTT. It codes for CASSDTGFNQPQHF.

The rearrangement joins TRBV5-1 to TRBJ2-3; a weak D match, TRBD1 (6 bases). Trimming shortened V by 1 base and J by 2 bases, and 8 bases separated the two germline ends. CDR3 length: 14 residues. Germline V gene data show CDR1 as SGHRS and CDR2 as YFSETQ. The CDR3 nucleotides read TGCGCCAGCAGCTTGACAGGGCCCACAGATACGCAGTATTTT. It yields the protein CASSLTGPTDTQYF.

J is TRBJ2-7 and V is TRBV7-2; 9 nucleotides match TRBD2. V dropped 5 bases and J dropped 3; count of bases not matched to a gene: 8. The CDR3 is 15 residues long. From germline, CDR1 is SGHTA and CDR2 FQGNSA. Written as DNA, the CDR3 is TGTGCCAGCAGCGCCGAAACTAGCGGGTACTACGAGCAGTACTTC. Encoded protein: CASSAETSGYYEQYF.

As concerns this clone: Germline and junction disagree at one end, which may indicate a read error. The chain is built from TRBV7-7 and TRBJ2-3; D is perhaps TRBD1 (5 bases). CDR3 length: 15 residues. Per the germline V gene, CDR1 is SSHAT and CDR2 is FNYEAQ (reference sequence). As DNA, the CDR3 is TGTGCTAGCAGCTTGGGGCGTGGAAGCACAGATACGCAGTATTTT. It yields the protein CASSLGRGSTDTQYF.

The rearrangement links TRBV19 to TRBJ2-7, with TRBD1 identical over 10 bases. Trimming at V came to 5 bases and at J to 3 bases, leaving 7 bases not matched to a gene. The CDR3 extends over 15 amino acids. Germline CDR1 and CDR2: LNHDA and SQIVND (reference sequence). The CDR3 loop is CASSAGTGAIYEQYF. In DNA form, the CDR3 reads TGTGCCAGTAGTGCCGGGACAGGGGCAATCTACGAGCAGTACTTC.